These T cell receptor beta chains were read from a single sample in a study of response to subunit inactivated influenza vaccine. TCRdb ran MiXCR on the RT-PCR reads and lists one entry per CDR3 protein. The table records 530,000 or so distinct CDR3 sequences, 14% of them present only once. The sample here was PBMCs from blood, taken roughly 12 days after vaccination. The receptors here all came from a man in his fifties or sixties who received an inactivated influenza vaccine. CDR3s include the opening cysteine and the closing phenylalanine or tryptophan. Fields, in order: D gene, J gene, V gene, clone size, CDR3 DNA, CDR3 protein. D genes are given only for firm matches. A row's size may be missing; if present it is once, few, many or a size class.

>TRBD1|TRBJ1-1|TRBV25-1|few
TGTGCCAGCAGTGCAGGGGGCCATACTGAAGCTTTCTTT
CASSAGGHTEAFF
>.|TRBJ2-3|TRBV25-1|.
TGTGCCAGCCACGGGACACTCGGGAAAACTGCGGCAGATACGCAGTATTTT
CASHGTLGKTAADTQYF
>TRBD2|TRBJ2-1|TRBV7-3|few
TGTGCCAGCAGCTTAAGTCCGCCTGGGGGGGCCTACAATGAGCAGTTCTTC
CASSLSPPGGAYNEQFF
>TRBD2|TRBJ2-1|TRBV7-2|.
TGTGCCAGCAGTGCACCGGGACTAGCGGGTTTGAAAGAGCAGTTCTTC
CASSAPGLAGLKEQFF
>.|TRBJ2-7|TRBV5-1|.
TGCGCCAGCAGCTTGTTAACAGGTTCGCTCTCCTACGAGCAGTACTTC
CASSLLTGSLSYEQYF
>TRBD2|TRBJ2-3|TRBV11-1|few
TGTGCCAGCAGCTTACCTAGACTACTAGCGGGGGAGGTAGGCGATACGCAGTATTTT
CASSLPRLLAGEVGDTQYF
>.|TRBJ2-5|TRBV6-6|few
TGTGCCAGCAGTTACTCTAGGGATCAGTACTTC
CASSYSRDQYF
>.|TRBJ2-7|TRBV20-1|few
TGCAGTGCGGCGGGACTCCCACCTTCCTACGAGCAGTACTTC
CSAAGLPPSYEQYF
>.|TRBJ1-6|TRBV10-3|.
TGTGCCACCAGACAGGATAATTCACCCCTCCACTTT
CATRQDNSPLHF
>TRBD2|TRBJ2-1|TRBV5-1|many
TGCGCCAGCAGAGGGACTAGCGGGGGATTGGGGCAGTTCTTC
CASRGTSGGLGQFF
>TRBD1|TRBJ2-7|TRBV6-2/TRBV6-3|.
TGTGCCAGCGGCAACTTTCAGGGACAGGGAATTGGCGAGCAGTACTTC
CASGNFQGQGIGEQYF
>.|TRBJ2-7|TRBV10-3|few
.
CAISVLGQGDEQYF
>.|TRBJ2-7|TRBV3-1|.
TGTGCCAGCAGATCCGGGGCTCACGAGCAGTACTTC
CASRSGAHEQYF
>.|TRBJ2-3|TRBV5-6|few
TGTGCCAGCAGCCCTACCTTCACAGATACGCAGTATTTT
CASSPTFTDTQYF
>.|TRBJ1-2|TRBV5-1|few
TGCGCCAGCAGCTTGGATGATGGGACCGCGCATGGCTACACCTTC
CASSLDDGTAHGYTF
>.|TRBJ2-2|TRBV30|.
TGTGCCTGGAGTTTTAACACCGGGGAGCTGTTTTTT
CAWSFNTGELFF
>.|TRBJ1-4|TRBV20-1|few
TGCAGTGCTCCTATGGGCGGGGTTGGAGAAAAACTGTTTTTT
CSAPMGGVGEKLFF
>.|TRBJ2-7|TRBV5-1|.
TGCGCCAGCAGCTTCGGGGGATCCTTTGAGCAGTACTTC
CASSFGGSFEQYF
>.|TRBJ1-6|TRBV3-1|.
TGTGCCAGCAGCCAGGGGGAAGGGTATAATTCACCTCTCCACTTT
CASSQGEGYNSPLHF
>.|TRBJ1-5|TRBV18|few
TGTGCCAGCTCACGGACGGGGGACAATCAGCCCCAGCATTTT
CASSRTGDNQPQHF
>TRBD1|TRBJ1-5|TRBV20-1|many
TGCAGTGCTAAATTCCCAGGGGGCGCGTGGCAGCCCCAGCATTTT
CSAKFPGGAWQPQHF
>TRBD2|TRBJ2-1|TRBV29-1|.
TGCAGCGTTGGCCGTAAGAGGGCGGGAGAGCGAAATGAGCAGTTCTTC
CSVGRKRAGERNEQFF
>TRBD1|TRBJ2-1|TRBV5-1|many
TGCGCCAGCAGCTTGCCGACAGGGGGAGGGCATGAGCAGTTCTTC
CASSLPTGGGHEQFF
>TRBD2|TRBJ2-1|TRBV12-3/TRBV12-4|.
TGTGCCAGCAGGAGCGGGAGTGGAGAGCAGTTCTTC
CASRSGSGEQFF
>TRBD1|TRBJ1-2|TRBV7-9|few
TGTGCCAGCAGCCACCTGGACAGGGGGGAAGGCTACACCTTC
CASSHLDRGEGYTF
>TRBD1|TRBJ1-1|TRBV20-1|few
TGCAGTGCTAAAGCAGGGGGACGGAACACTGAAGCTTTCTTT
CSAKAGGRNTEAFF
>TRBD2|TRBJ2-3|TRBV3-1|.
TGTGCCAGCAGCCATCCTAGCGGGAGGGTCACAGATACGCAGTATTTT
CASSHPSGRVTDTQYF
>TRBD1|TRBJ2-5|TRBV20-1|few
TGCAGTGCCCCAAATCCCCAGGGGGATGAGACCCAGTACTTC
CSAPNPQGDETQYF
>TRBD1|TRBJ2-5|TRBV5-5|.
TGTGCCAGCAGCTTGACCGACAGGGTAGTGGAGACCCAGTACTTC
CASSLTDRVVETQYF
>TRBD1|TRBJ1-4|TRBV7-2|few
TGTGCCAGCAGCTTAGGGGCCAGGGGGGAAGAAAAACTGTTTTTT
CASSLGARGEEKLFF
>.|TRBJ2-7|TRBV7-2|few
TGTGCCAGCAGCCCACGGGAAGGCAACTACGAGCAGTACTTC
CASSPREGNYEQYF
>.|TRBJ2-3|TRBV7-8|few
TGTGCCAGCAGCTCCCTTACGGGAGTTGATACGCAGTATTTT
CASSSLTGVDTQYF
>TRBD2|TRBJ2-3|TRBV19|.
TGTGCCAGTAGCATGGAGGGACAGGGGAGACTAGCGGGAGGAGATACGCAGTATTTT
CASSMEGQGRLAGGDTQYF
>.|TRBJ1-1|TRBV5-5|.
TGTGCCAGCAGCATCATCAGGGGCGATGAAGCTTTCTTT
CASSIIRGDEAFF
>TRBD2|TRBJ2-1|TRBV19|.
TGTGCCAGTAGTGCAACCGGGACTAGCGGGGGGGCGTCCTACAATGAGCAGTTCTTC
CASSATGTSGGASYNEQFF
>TRBD2|TRBJ2-1|TRBV20-1|many
TGCAGTGCGGACCCCATCAAGGTTGGGAGCGGGGGGCACAATGAGCAGTTCTTC
CSADPIKVGSGGHNEQFF
>TRBD2|TRBJ2-5|TRBV20-1|few
TGCAGTGCTAGAGCGACTTTGCGGGAGCGAATCCAAGAGACCCAGTACTTC
CSARATLRERIQETQYF
>TRBD2|TRBJ2-3|TRBV7-6|.
TGTGCCAGCAGCTTACTAGCGGGAGAGACCACAGATACGCAGTATTTT
CASSLLAGETTDTQYF
>.|TRBJ2-5|TRBV5-6|few
TGTGCCAGCAGCTTGTGGGGACGGGGAGGAGGGACCCAGTACTTC
CASSLWGRGGGTQYF
>.|TRBJ2-7|TRBV28|.
TGTGCCAGCCGAACCGGCGGACAAAAATTTACGAGCTCCTACGAGCAGTACTTC
CASRTGGQKFTSSYEQYF
>.|TRBJ2-5|TRBV12-3/TRBV12-4|.
TGTGCCAGCAGTTTGAGTAAAGGGACCCAGTACTTC
CASSLSKGTQYF
>.|TRBJ2-1|TRBV28|many
TGTGCCAGCATCCAGTCGGATCTCTTCTACAATGAGCAGTTCTTC
CASIQSDLFYNEQFF
>.|TRBJ1-2|TRBV4-3|.
TGCGCCAGCAGCCCGTTTGTCTCTAACTATGGCTACACCTTC
CASSPFVSNYGYTF
>TRBD2|TRBJ2-3|TRBV11-1|few
TGTGCCAGCAGCCTAAGGGCGGGGGACCGATTCCCTAGCACAGATACGCAGTATTTT
CASSLRAGDRFPSTDTQYF
>.|TRBJ2-7|TRBV7-9|few
TGTGCCAGCAGCCCAGCCGCTTCGGAGCAGTACTTC
CASSPAASEQYF
>.|TRBJ2-3|TRBV11-2|few
TGTGCCAGCAGCCGAATCCCCGGGGGAAGCACAGATACGCAGTATTTT
CASSRIPGGSTDTQYF
>.|TRBJ1-1|TRBV20-1|.
TGCAGTGCCCTGCGAGTCAGTGAAGCTTTCTTT
CSALRVSEAFF
>.|TRBJ2-1|TRBV7-2|.
TGTGCCAGCAGCCGCGGAATCAATGAGCAGTTCTTC
CASSRGINEQFF
>.|TRBJ2-7|TRBV5-1|few
TGCGCCAGCAGCTTGGCGACAGAAAGCCGAACCTACGAGCAGTACTTC
CASSLATESRTYEQYF
>.|TRBJ1-3|TRBV12-3/TRBV12-4|.
TGTGCCAGCAGTGTGGGACAAGGAAACACCATATATTTT
CASSVGQGNTIYF
>TRBD2|TRBJ2-1|TRBV18|few
TGTGCCAGCTCACCTACTAGCGGGTTTAAGAATGAGCAGTTCTTC
CASSPTSGFKNEQFF
>.|TRBJ2-7|TRBV12-3/TRBV12-4|few
TGTGCCAGCAACTGGGGCAGGGGCTACGAGCAGTACTTC
CASNWGRGYEQYF
>.|TRBJ1-4|TRBV6-1|.
TGTGCCAGCAGCAACCGGGTTTTGGGGAATGAAAAACTGTTTTTT
CASSNRVLGNEKLFF
>TRBD1|TRBJ2-2|TRBV2|once
TGTGCCAGCAACGGACAGGGCGACACCGGGGAGCTGTTTTTT
CASNGQGDTGELFF
>.|TRBJ2-5|TRBV10-3|.
TGTGCCATCAGTGAGGTCAGGGATCAAGAGACCCAGTACTTC
CAISEVRDQETQYF
>.|TRBJ2-1|TRBV12-3/TRBV12-4|few
TGTGCCAGCAGTTTAGGAGGTGTCGACGAGCAGTTCTTC
CASSLGGVDEQFF
>.|TRBJ2-3|TRBV7-2|few
TGTGCCAGCAGCTTAATTTTGGGGCGGGACACAGATACGCAGTATTTT
CASSLILGRDTDTQYF
>TRBD2|TRBJ2-3|TRBV7-3|.
TGTGCCAGCAGCTTAATCCCGGGACTAGCGGGAAAGGGGAACACAGATACGCAGTATTTT
CASSLIPGLAGKGNTDTQYF
>.|TRBJ2-5|TRBV20-1|few
TGCAGTGCTATCGCGAGACCAAGTATGGAGACCCAGTACTTC
CSAIARPSMETQYF
>.|TRBJ2-5|TRBV21-1|.
TGTGCCAGCAGCAACTACAGCGGGGAGACCCAGTACTTC
CASSNYSGETQYF